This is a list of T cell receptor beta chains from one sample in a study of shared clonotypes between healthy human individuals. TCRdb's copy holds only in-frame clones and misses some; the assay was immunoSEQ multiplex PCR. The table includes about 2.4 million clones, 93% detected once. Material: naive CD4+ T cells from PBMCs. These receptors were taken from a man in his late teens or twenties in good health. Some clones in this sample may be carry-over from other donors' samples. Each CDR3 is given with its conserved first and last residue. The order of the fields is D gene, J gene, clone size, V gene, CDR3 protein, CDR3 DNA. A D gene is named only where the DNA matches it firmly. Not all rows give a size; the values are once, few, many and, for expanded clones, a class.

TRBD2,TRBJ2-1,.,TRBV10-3,CAISDQVRASGGSYNEQFF,TGTGCCATCAGTGATCAAGTGAGGGCTAGCGGGGGTTCCTACAATGAGCAGTTCTTC
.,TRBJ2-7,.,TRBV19,CASSIRQHGDEQYF,TGTGCCAGTAGTATCCGGCAACACGGAGACGAGCAGTACTTC
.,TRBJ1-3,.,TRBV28,CASSLGGAGNTIYF,TGTGCCAGCAGTTTGGGGGGGGCTGGAAACACCATATATTTT
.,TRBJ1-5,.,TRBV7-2,CASSGSLVQPQHF,TGTGCCAGCAGCGGCTCCTTAGTTCAGCCCCAGCATTTT
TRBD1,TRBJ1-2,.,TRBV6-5,CASSYAGGDYGYTF,TGTGCCAGCAGTTACGCAGGGGGGGACTATGGCTACACCTTC
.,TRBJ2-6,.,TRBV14,CASSPGANVLTF,TGTGCCAGCAGCCCCGGGGCCAACGTCCTGACTTTC
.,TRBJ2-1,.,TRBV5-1,CASSLLEGTYNEQFF,TGCGCCAGCAGCTTGTTGGAGGGTACCTACAATGAGCAGTTCTTC
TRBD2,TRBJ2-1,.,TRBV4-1,CASSRGSVAGRYNEQFF,TGCGCCAGCAGCCGAGGGAGTGTAGCGGGAAGATACAATGAGCAGTTCTTC
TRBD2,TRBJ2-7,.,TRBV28,CASSTPASGSSYEQYF,TGTGCCAGCAGCACCCCTGCTAGCGGGAGCTCCTACGAGCAGTACTTC
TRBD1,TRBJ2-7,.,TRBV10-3,CASRDRGYEQYF,TGTGCCTCCCGGGACAGGGGCTACGAGCAGTACTTC
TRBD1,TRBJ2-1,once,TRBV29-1,CSVEPAGTGVSNEQFF,TGCAGCGTTGAACCAGCCGGGACAGGGGTGTCGAATGAGCAGTTCTTC
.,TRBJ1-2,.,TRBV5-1,CASSLETGDYGYTF,TGCGCCAGCAGCTTAGAGACAGGAGACTATGGCTACACCTTC
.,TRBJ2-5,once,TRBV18,CASSPLVGGRETQYF,TGTGCCAGCTCACCACTTGTTGGGGGACGAGAGACCCAGTACTTC
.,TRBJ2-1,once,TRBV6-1,CASSAPGRGSYNEQFF,TGTGCCAGCAGTGCGCCTGGGAGAGGCTCCTACAATGAGCAGTTCTTC
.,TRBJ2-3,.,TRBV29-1,CSTHAPDTQYF,TGCAGCACCCATGCCCCGGATACGCAGTATTTT
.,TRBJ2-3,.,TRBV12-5,CASGLSPFRIDTQYF,TGTGCTAGTGGTTTATCTCCGTTCCGGATAGATACGCAGTATTTT
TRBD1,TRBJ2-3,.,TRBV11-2,CASSKGQGPGDTQYF,TGTGCCAGCAGCAAGGGACAGGGGCCGGGAGATACGCAGTATTTT
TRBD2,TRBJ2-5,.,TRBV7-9,CASSAQASGHLQETQYF,TGTGCCAGCAGCGCCCAGGCTAGCGGGCACCTACAAGAGACCCAGTACTTC
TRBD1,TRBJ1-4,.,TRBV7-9,CASSLGDRGLINEKLFF,TGTGCCAGCAGCTTAGGGGACAGGGGCCTCATTAATGAAAAACTGTTTTTT
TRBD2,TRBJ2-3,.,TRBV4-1,CASSQGSSGYTDTQYF,TGCGCCAGCAGCCAAGGGTCTAGCGGATACACAGATACGCAGTATTTT
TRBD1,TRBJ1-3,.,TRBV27,CASSFTGASGNTIYF,TGTGCCAGCAGTTTCACAGGGGCCTCTGGAAACACCATATATTTT
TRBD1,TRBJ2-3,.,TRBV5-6,CASSLLDRVAYF,TGTGCCAGCAGCCTCTTGGACAGGGTCGCGTATTTT
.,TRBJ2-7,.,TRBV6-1,CASSTGLGIYEQYF,TGTGCCAGCAGTACCGGACTGGGAATTTACGAGCAGTACTTC
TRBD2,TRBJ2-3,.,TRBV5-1,CASTLAGGTDTQYF,TGCGCCAGCACCCTAGCGGGGGGAACAGATACGCAGTATTTT
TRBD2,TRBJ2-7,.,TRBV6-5,CASSLSASGNYEQYF,TGTGCCAGCAGCCTATCGGCTAGCGGGAACTACGAGCAGTACTTC